This TCR beta chain derives from a study of beta chain features in type 1 diabetes. Sequenced material consisted of expressed TCRB transcripts (all of the isolated RNA was reverse transcribed). Generated by immunoSEQ multiplex PCR, the TCRdb table keeps only in-frame clones and is missing some. The sample has over 100,000 clones, about two fifths seen once. Germline V gene data show CDR1 as LNHDA and CDR2 as SQIVND (reference sequence). V lost 1 base and J 2 bases, leaving 6 bases between the germline ends. The CDR3 has 14 amino acids. This receptor was obtained from a woman aged 18-35 years in good health. This chain connects TRBV19 to TRBJ1-5, with D unclear. Sequenced: stem cell memory CD4+ T cells from blood. CDR3 in amino acids: CASSIANGNQPQHF. For the CDR3, the DNA is TGTGCCAGTAGTATAGCTAACGGCAATCAGCCCCAGCATTTT. The full variable domain, rest sourced from reference TRBV19 and TRBJ1-5, is DGGITQSPKYLFRKEGQNVTLSCEQNLNHDAMYWYRQDPGQGLRLIYYSQIVNDFQKGDIAEGYSVSREKKESFPLTVTSAQKNPTAFYLCASSIANGNQPQHFGDGTRLSIL.